The 5 T cell receptor beta chains below come from one sample, sequenced in a study of shared clonotypes between healthy human individuals. Method: immunoSEQ multiplex PCR; TCRdb's copy keeps in-frame clones and lacks some. The data show about 1,500,000 clones, with roughly 96% seen just once and about 1.2% held by the top ten. Sequences were obtained from naive CD4+ T cells sorted from blood. Subset in this sample: CD45RA+ positively selected. All receptors derive from a man aged 25-40 years in good health.

CDR3 region: CASSGDSIHSGNTIYF. The CDR3 DNA reads as TGTGCCAGCAGTGGGGACAGCATCCACTCTGGAAACACCATATATTTT. The rearrangement joins TRBV2 to TRBJ1-3; 7 bases line up with TRBD1. With V trimmed by 4 bases and J by 0 bases, 6 bases remained unmatched. Germline values: CDR1 SNHLY, CDR2 FYNNEI. The CDR3 runs to 16 residues.

This clone has only one observation. The chain couples TRBV15 to TRBJ2-2; the D is unclear. Trimming shortened V by 0 bases and J by 0 bases, and 11 bases separated the two germline ends. The germline CDR1 and CDR2 sequences are LNHNV and YYDKDF (reference sequence). CDR3 length: 17 amino acids. The CDR3 loop is CATSRDLVGTNTGELFF. CDR3 DNA: TGTGCCACCAGCAGAGATCTAGTGGGCACGAACACCGGGGAGCTGTTTTTT.

To note about this clone: At the DNA level, this CDR3 is encoded by other sequences in the same sample as well. This chain connects TRBV7-2 to TRBJ2-3; a possible D gene is TRBD1 (5 bases). The germline V gene encodes CDR1 SGHTA and CDR2 FQGNSA. The CDR3 length is 15 residues. V lost 1 base, J lost 3 bases, and 11 bases lay in between. The CDR3 region has the DNA TGTGCCAGCAGCTTAGTTGGGCAGGGAACAGATACGCAGTATTTT. Amino acids: CASSLVGQGTDTQYF.

The V and J genes are TRBV28 and TRBJ2-2; D may be TRBD1 (6 bases). Germline CDR1 and CDR2: MDHEN and SYDVKM. Trimming pared 6 bases from V and 4 bases from J, leaving 21 bases between. The CDR3 contains 17 residues. The CDR3 DNA sequence: TGTGCCAGCAGCCCCGCTTGGGTGGGGGCTGGCACCGGGGAGCTGTTTTTT. This translates into CASSPAWVGAGTGELFF.

The rearrangement joins TRBV2 to TRBJ1-5; the D is unclear. The CDR3 spans 14 residues. V lost 6 bases and J lost 2, with 11 bases in between. Germline assignment: CDR1 SNHLY and CDR2 FYNNEI. The DNA for the CDR3 is TGTGCCAGCAGGGGTGACGCGGGCAATCAGCCCCAGCATTTT. Translation: CASRGDAGNQPQHF.